The sequence of this TCR beta chain was determined in a study of CD8 T cells in Susac syndrome. Sequencing of TCR beta covered CD8+ and CD4+ T cells obtained from blood. The V end lost 0 bases, the J end lost 6 bases, and 9 bases lay between the germline ends. The CDR3 is made up of 13 amino acids. The germline CDR1 and CDR2 sequences are SGDLS and YYNGEE. After extraction with the RNeasy kit, roughly 0.5 to 1 ug of the RNA was reverse transcribed using random hexamers. Amplification of TCR beta CDR3 across 54 Vbeta and 13 Jbeta was performed with immunoSEQ multiplex PCR. TCRdb passed the immunoSEQ multiplex PCR reads through MiXCR, listing each CDR3 protein once. This table has 160,000 or so distinct CDR3 sequences, about 95% appearing once.

The chain combines TRBV9 with TRBJ1-1, with D maybe TRBD1 (5 bases). The source material was CD8+ T cells from PBMCs. The receptor was derived from a human donor with multiple sclerosis. The CDR3 DNA follows: TGTGCCAGCAGCGTAGTATCGGGACCTGAAGCTTTCTTT. It encodes CASSVVSGPEAFF.